Listed below are T cell receptor beta chains from one sample, sequenced in a study of regulatory T cells in long-lasting Graves disease. TCRdb independently ran MiXCR on the multiplex PCR reads; one entry per CDR3 protein. This sample has about 420,000 distinct CDR3 sequences, with about a sixth found just once. The sample also formed part of further work on T cells in Graves' hyperthyroidism and ophthalmopathy.

The starting material was peripheral blood mononuclear cells (PBMCs), obtained at new diagnosis, from a patient treated with antithyroid drugs. These receptors were obtained from a woman between 18 and 30 years old with Graves disease. Both conserved end residues are part of each CDR3. D genes are given only for firm matches. Some rows mark clone size as missing; the rest say once, few, many or name a class of expanded clone.

TRBJ1-2	TRBV20-1	TRBD1	-	CSARFRGTGGYGYTF	TGCAGTGCTAGATTTAGAGGGACAGGGGGCTATGGCTACACCTTC
TRBJ2-7	TRBV29-1	-	few	CSVGDYEQYF	TGCAGCGTCGGGGACTACGAGCAGTACTTC
TRBJ2-1	TRBV28	TRBD2	many	CASSLPLGLGFEQFF	TGTGCCAGCAGTTTACCCCTAGGACTAGGTTTTGAGCAGTTCTTC
TRBJ2-7	TRBV4-1	-	-	CASSQVLGGSYEQYF	TGCGCCAGCAGCCAAGTACTGGGGGGCTCCTACGAGCAGTACTTC
TRBJ2-1	TRBV28	-	many	CASSLFRRGSSSYNEQFF	TGTGCCAGCAGTTTATTTCGCAGGGGTTCGAGCTCCTACAATGAGCAGTTCTTC
TRBJ1-2	TRBV28	-	-	CASTLGLRRQGPTVYGYTF	TGTGCCAGCACTTTAGGCCTCCGACGTCAGGGGCCAACCGTCTATGGCTACACCTTC
TRBJ1-2	TRBV25-1	TRBD1	-	CASSTGGSTLYGYTF	TGTGCCAGCAGTACAGGGGGCAGCACCCTTTATGGCTACACCTTC
TRBJ2-7	TRBV4-1	TRBD2	-	CASSHSQRELNYEQYF	TGCGCCAGCAGCCATAGTCAGCGGGAATTAAACTACGAGCAGTACTTC
TRBJ2-4	TRBV15	-	-	CATSPDVGKNIQYF	TGTGCCACCAGCCCAGATGTCGGGAAAAACATTCAGTACTTC
TRBJ1-1	TRBV18	-	many	CASQGQINTEAFF	TGTGCCAGTCAGGGGCAGATAAACACTGAAGCTTTCTTT
TRBJ2-5	TRBV5-4	TRBD2	-	CASSLELGRETQCF	TGTGCCAGCAGCTTGGAACTTGGGAGGGAGACCCAGTGCTTC
TRBJ2-1	TRBV6-2/TRBV6-3	TRBD1	few	CASSYPTGGNEQFF	TGTGCCAGCAGTTACCCAACAGGGGGCAATGAGCAGTTCTTC
TRBJ2-7	TRBV28	-	many	CASSFQGHYEQYF	TGTGCCAGCAGTTTCCAGGGTCACTACGAGCAGTACTTC
TRBJ2-4	TRBV30	-	-	CAWTGTAKNIQYF	TGTGCCTGGACGGGGACAGCCAAAAACATTCAGTACTTC
TRBJ2-5	TRBV5-1	TRBD2	few	CASSNLAEETQYF	TGCGCCAGCAGCAATCTAGCGGAAGAGACCCAGTACTTC
TRBJ2-7	TRBV25-1	TRBD2	many	CASSIGAGVYEQYF	TGTGCCAGCAGTATCGGGGCGGGGGTCTACGAGCAGTACTTC
TRBJ2-7	TRBV20-1	TRBD2	-	CSAYSSGRSYEQYF	TGCAGTGCTTACTCTAGCGGGAGATCCTACGAGCAGTACTTC
TRBJ2-3	TRBV7-3	-	many	CASSPGGRGAQYF	TGTGCCAGCAGCCCGGGGGGCAGAGGGGCGCAGTATTTT
TRBJ2-7	TRBV6-5	-	few	CASSYSRTSTYEQYF	TGTGCCAGCAGTTACTCTCGAACGTCAACCTACGAGCAGTACTTC
TRBJ2-4	TRBV2	-	few	CASRRTVAKNIQYF	TGTGCCAGCAGAAGGACCGTAGCCAAAAACATTCAGTACTTC
TRBJ2-3	TRBV12-3/TRBV12-4	-	many	CASSPWGPTDTQYF	TGTGCCAGCAGCCCATGGGGTCCCACAGATACGCAGTATTTT
TRBJ2-3	TRBV10-3	TRBD1	many	CAISDPGQGATDTQYF	TGTGCCATCAGTGACCCAGGACAGGGGGCGACAGATACGCAGTATTTT
TRBJ2-7	TRBV28	-	many	CASSYWVGDEYF	TGTGCCAGCAGTTATTGGGTGGGAGACGAGTACTTC
TRBJ2-3	TRBV28	TRBD1	many	CASEGQGKATDTQYF	TGTGCCAGCGAGGGACAGGGGAAGGCCACAGATACGCAGTATTTT
TRBJ1-2	TRBV6-2/TRBV6-3	-	many	CASSTQGGLNYGYTF	TGTGCCAGCAGTACCCAAGGGGGTCTGAACTATGGCTACACCTTC
TRBJ2-1	TRBV20-1	TRBD2	many	CSARGGLADTSYNEQFF	TGCAGTGCTAGAGGGGGACTAGCGGACACCTCCTACAATGAGCAGTTCTTC
TRBJ2-1	TRBV11-3	TRBD2	few	CASSSGLARFF	TGTGCCAGCAGCTCTGGACTAGCCAGGTTCTTC
TRBJ2-2	TRBV20-1	-	-	CSARLGGPNTGELFF	TGCAGTGCTAGACTAGGGGGTCCGAACACCGGGGAGCTGTTTTTT
TRBJ2-1	TRBV5-1	TRBD2	few	CASRSGIMNEQFF	TGCGCCAGCAGAAGCGGGATCATGAATGAGCAGTTCTTC
TRBJ2-1	TRBV12-3/TRBV12-4	TRBD2	-	CASRTGLAGGLSSYDEQFF	TGTGCCAGCAGAACGGGACTAGCGGGAGGACTCAGCTCCTACGATGAGCAGTTCTTC
TRBJ2-1	TRBV10-3	-	once	CALRENNEQFF	TGTGCCCTCCGGGAGAACAATGAGCAGTTCTTC
TRBJ2-6	TRBV29-1	TRBD1	-	CSVEGTGGSGANVLTF	TGCAGCGTTGAAGGGACAGGGGGCTCCGGGGCCAACGTCCTGACTTTC
TRBJ1-6	TRBV2	TRBD1	many	CASSPRQGNNSPLHF	TGTGCCAGCAGTCCTCGACAGGGCAATAATTCACCCCTCCACTTT
TRBJ1-2	TRBV7-3	-	many	CASSPGPSYGYTF	TGTGCCAGCAGCCCAGGGCCTAGCTATGGCTACACCTTC
TRBJ1-2	TRBV27	TRBD1	few	CASRHRGGYTF	TGTGCCAGCAGACACAGGGGTGGCTACACCTTC
TRBJ2-7	TRBV3-1	-	-	CASSQEGVANYEQYF	TGTGCCAGCAGCCAAGAAGGCGTCGCAAACTACGAGCAGTACTTC
TRBJ2-3	TRBV5-1	TRBD2	many	CASSLVLAGNTDTQYF	TGTGCCAGCAGCTTAGTTCTAGCGGGAAACACAGATACGCAGTATTTT
TRBJ2-7	TRBV10-3	-	many	CAISESRVLGYEQYF	TGTGCCATCAGTGAGTCCAGGGTTTTGGGCTACGAGCAGTACTTC